This paragraph covers one T cell receptor (beta chain) sequence. This clone's antigen is unknown. Within one base of it there is no much larger clone, and no base qualities were kept. TCRbeta CDR3 regions were amplified from genomic DNA by means of the immunoSEQ Assay, a bias-controlled multiplex PCR. As for how the authors treated the data: The number of nucleated cells in each sample was estimated from the amplification of reference gene primers within the assay. Sequence reads were collapsed and filtered to measure the absolute abundance of every unique TCRbeta CDR3 rearrangement. For each sample, productive Simpson clonality was calculated as the square root of Simpson's diversity index across productive rearrangements. TCRdb limited this immuneACCESS table to in-frame rearrangements with V and J called. A share of clones is missing; checked studies link under half to unresolved V genes, and the rest is unexplained. Clone size and the V and J calls come from that table; the DNA yielded D and trimming. A total of over 400,000 clones appear in this sample, 70% to 90% of them only once. 7.5% to 9.5% of the sample goes to the ten largest clones.

V loses 6 bases, J loses 0 bases, and the germline ends lie 11 bases apart. From the germline V gene, CDR1 is MDHEN and CDR2 is SYDVKM. The CDR3 starts with the cysteine, ends with the phenylalanine, and has 14 residues. Here the CDR3 DNA is all that survives: 42 bases in frame from base 1. One collaborating source in Seattle enrolled patients during active infection and followed them longitudinally through the course of disease. Collaborating institutions collected whole blood in K2EDTA tubes following their own protocols. For TCRbeta analysis, collaborators shipped samples in one of three forms: frozen whole blood, isolated PBMCs, or DNA extracted from either of those sample types. The data stem from a study of blood T cell repertoires in COVID-19 (dated by TCRdb to 2018 to 2021). Regarding the complete study: The collaborator samples originated in the United States, Italy and Spain and spanned the acute and convalescent phases of COVID-19. Deeply sampled blood TCRbeta repertoires from subjects exposed to, actively infected with, or recovered from COVID-19 were included in the dataset. The material from the prospective study consisted of cDNA or gDNA derived from T cells, B-cell-depleted T cells, or PBMCs. The repertoires were made available in a free public database intended to serve as a resource for research on the immune response to SARS-CoV-2. Where HLA class I and class II types were available, the types were taken from metadata supplied by the sample provider, not from assay-based typing. Sample metadata almost always included a de-identified subject ID, COVID-19 status, age in years and sex. The samples were drawn from the first 160 participants of the ongoing ImmuneRACE study and from more than 1,000 subjects provided by 6 global collaborators.

Broader findings and caveats from the paper: The amount of clinical and demographic metadata varied by source and participant and was provided uncurated.

The sequenced sample consisted of peripheral blood. This sequence originates from a woman aged 45-59 years with COVID-19, enrolled during active disease. The chain is encoded by TRBV28 joined to TRBJ1-1; no confident D gene assignment can be made. The CDR3 reads as follows: CASSLYRVNTEAFF. The sequenced DNA: TGTGCCAGCAGCCTATACCGCGTGAACACTGAAGCTTTCTTT. The full variable domain, completed from the reference TRBV28 and TRBJ1-1 proteins outside the CDR3, reads DVKVTQSSRYLVKRTGEKVFLECVQDMDHENMFWYRQDPGLGLRLIYFSYDVKMKEKGDIPEGYSVSREKKERFSLILESASTNQTSMYLCASSLYRVNTEAFFGQGTRLTVV.